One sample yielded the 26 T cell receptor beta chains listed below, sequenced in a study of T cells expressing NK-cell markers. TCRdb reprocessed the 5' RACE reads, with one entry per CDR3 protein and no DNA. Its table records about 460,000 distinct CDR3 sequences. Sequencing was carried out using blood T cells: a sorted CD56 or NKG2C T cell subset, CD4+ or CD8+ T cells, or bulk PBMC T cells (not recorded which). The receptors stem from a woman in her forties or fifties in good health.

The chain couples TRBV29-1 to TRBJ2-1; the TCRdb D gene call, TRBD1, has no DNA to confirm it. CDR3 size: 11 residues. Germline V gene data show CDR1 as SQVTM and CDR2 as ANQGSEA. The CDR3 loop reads CSYRTGPEQFF.

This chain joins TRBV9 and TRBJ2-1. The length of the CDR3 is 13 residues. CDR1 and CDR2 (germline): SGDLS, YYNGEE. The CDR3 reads CASSAANYNEQFF.

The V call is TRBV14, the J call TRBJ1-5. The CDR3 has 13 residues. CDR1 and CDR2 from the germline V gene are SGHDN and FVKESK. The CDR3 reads CASSRWGNQPQHF.

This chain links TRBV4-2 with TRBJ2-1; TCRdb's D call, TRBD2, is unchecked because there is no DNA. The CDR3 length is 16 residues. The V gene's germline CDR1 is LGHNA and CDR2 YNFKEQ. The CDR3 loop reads CASSTLAGGQDNEQFF.

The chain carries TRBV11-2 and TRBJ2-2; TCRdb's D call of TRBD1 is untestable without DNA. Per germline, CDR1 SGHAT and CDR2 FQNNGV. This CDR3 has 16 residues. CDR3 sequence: CASSPGKGAKAGELFF.

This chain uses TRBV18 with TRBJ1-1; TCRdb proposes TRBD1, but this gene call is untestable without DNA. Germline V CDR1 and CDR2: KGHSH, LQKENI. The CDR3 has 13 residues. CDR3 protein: CASSLGQGSVAFF.

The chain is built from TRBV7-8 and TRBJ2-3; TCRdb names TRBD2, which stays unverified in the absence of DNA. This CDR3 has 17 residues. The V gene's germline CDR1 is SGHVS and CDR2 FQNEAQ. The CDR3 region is CASSLDSLAGGTDTQYF.

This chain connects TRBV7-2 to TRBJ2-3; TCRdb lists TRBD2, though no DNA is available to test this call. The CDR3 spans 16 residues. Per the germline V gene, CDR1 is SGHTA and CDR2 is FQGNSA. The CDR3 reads CASSQGLAVYTDTQYF.

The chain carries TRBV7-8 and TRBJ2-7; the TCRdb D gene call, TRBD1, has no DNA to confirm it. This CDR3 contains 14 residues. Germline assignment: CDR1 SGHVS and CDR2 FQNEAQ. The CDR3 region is CASTITGTPYEQYF.

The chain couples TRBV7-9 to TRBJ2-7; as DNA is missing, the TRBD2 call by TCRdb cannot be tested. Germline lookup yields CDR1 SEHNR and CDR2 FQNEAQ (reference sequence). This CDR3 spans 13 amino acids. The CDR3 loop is CASSPQGRDEQYF.

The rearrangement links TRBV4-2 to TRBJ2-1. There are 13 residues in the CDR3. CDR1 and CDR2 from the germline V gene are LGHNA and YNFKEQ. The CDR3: CASSQDHVNEQFF.

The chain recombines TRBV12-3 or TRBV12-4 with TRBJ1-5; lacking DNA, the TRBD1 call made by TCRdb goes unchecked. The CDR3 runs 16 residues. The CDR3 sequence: CASSLVGGQGNQPQHF.

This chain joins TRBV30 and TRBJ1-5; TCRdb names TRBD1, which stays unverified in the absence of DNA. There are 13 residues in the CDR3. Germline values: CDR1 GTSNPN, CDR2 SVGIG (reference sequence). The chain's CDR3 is CAQGGHSNQPQHF.

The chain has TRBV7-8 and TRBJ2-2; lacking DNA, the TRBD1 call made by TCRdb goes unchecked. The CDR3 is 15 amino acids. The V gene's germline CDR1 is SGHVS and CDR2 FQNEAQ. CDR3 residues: CASRPQGVNTGELFF.

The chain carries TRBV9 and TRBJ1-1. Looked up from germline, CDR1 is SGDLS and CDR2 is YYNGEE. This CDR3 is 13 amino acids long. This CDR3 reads CASSVLVNTEAFF.

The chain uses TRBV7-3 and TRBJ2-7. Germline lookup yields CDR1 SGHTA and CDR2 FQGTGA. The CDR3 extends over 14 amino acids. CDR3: CASSLNQGPYEQYF. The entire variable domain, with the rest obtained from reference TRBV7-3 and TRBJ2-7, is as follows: GAGVSQTPSNKVTEKGKYVELRCDPISGHTALYWYRQSLGQGPEFLIYFQGTGAADDSGLPNDRFFAVRPEGSVSTLKIQRTERGDSAVYLCASSLNQGPYEQYFGPGTRLTVT.

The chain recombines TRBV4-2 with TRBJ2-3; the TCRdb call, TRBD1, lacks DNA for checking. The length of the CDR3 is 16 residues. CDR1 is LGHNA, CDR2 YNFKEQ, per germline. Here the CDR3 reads CASSHNSGTATDTQYF.

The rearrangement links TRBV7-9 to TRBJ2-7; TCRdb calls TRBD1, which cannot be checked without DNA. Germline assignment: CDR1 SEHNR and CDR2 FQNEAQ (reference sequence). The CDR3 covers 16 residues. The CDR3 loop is CASSLTRDRGSYEQYF.

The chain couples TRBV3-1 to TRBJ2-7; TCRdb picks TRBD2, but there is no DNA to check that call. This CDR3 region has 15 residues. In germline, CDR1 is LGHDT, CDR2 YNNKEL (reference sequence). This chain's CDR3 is CASSHGLAVSYEQYF.

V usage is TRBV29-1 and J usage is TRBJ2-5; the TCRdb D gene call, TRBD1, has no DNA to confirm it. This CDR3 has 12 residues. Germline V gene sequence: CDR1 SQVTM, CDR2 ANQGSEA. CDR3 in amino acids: CSVETGIETQYF.

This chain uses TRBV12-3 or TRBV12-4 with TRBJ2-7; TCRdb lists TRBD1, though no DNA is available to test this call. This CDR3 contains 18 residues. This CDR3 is CASSLGAPLQGIVYEQYF.

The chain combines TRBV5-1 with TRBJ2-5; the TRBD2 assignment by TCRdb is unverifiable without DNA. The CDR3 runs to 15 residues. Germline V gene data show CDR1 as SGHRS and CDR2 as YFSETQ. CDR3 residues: CASSLGGRGVETQYF.

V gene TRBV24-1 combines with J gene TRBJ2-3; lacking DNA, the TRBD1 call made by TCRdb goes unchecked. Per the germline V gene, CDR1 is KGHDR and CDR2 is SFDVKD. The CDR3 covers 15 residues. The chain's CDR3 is CATSDSRQGSDTQYF.

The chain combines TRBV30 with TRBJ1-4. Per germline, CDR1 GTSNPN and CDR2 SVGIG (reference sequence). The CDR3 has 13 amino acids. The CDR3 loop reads CAFSAQTNEKLFF.

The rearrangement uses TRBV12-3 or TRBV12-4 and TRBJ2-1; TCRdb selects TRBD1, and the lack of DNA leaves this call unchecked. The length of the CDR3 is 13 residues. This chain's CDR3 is CASIPGDYNEQFF.

This chain's CDR3 is CASSSQFRGQETQYF. V and J are TRBV6-5 and TRBJ2-5; TCRdb indicates TRBD1, and absent DNA this call remains unverified. The CDR3 loop spans 15 amino acids. Germline V lookup: CDR1 MNHEY, CDR2 SVGAGI.